The clone carrying this T cell receptor beta chain was seen only a few times. Germline values: CDR1 SGHKS, CDR2 YYEKEE (reference sequence). V lost 1 base and J 3 bases, leaving 4 bases between the germline ends. The CDR3 is 12 residues long. This entry comes from a study of immune reconstitution after stem cell transplant in scleroderma. One entry per CDR3 protein, called by TCRdb with MiXCR from the RT-PCR reads. The sample has under 5,000 distinct CDR3 sequences; approximately 8.5% are singletons. Sampling took place before or after autologous hematopoietic stem cell transplantation (not recorded which). The clonotype comes from a male donor with systemic sclerosis. The chain uses TRBV5-5 and TRBJ1-2; D not certain. This CDR3 reads CASSLRDYGYTF. In DNA form, the CDR3 reads TGTGCCAGCAGCTTGCGAGACTATGGCTACACCTTC.